This entry is about one T cell receptor (beta chain). Its antigen is currently unknown. The V and J ends lost 5 bases and 4 bases, in that order; junction bases with no gene match: 6. CDR1 SGHVS and CDR2 FQNEAQ come from the germline V gene. This CDR3 region has 14 residues. This record belongs to a study of beta chain features in type 1 diabetes. Every isolated RNA sample was fully reverse transcribed, so sequencing captured expressed TCRB transcripts. Roughly 3.7 million reads, on average, came from each naive, central memory and regulatory T cell sample. The assay was immunoSEQ multiplex PCR, and TCRdb's table has in-frame clones only and misses some. The sample holds 95,000 to 110,000 clones, roughly 28% seen once. General observations from the study: The study found moderately but significantly shorter TCRB CDR3s in all four CD4+ subsets of Type 1 diabetes patients. PCR might favor shorter templates, but any such skew would affect patients and controls equally.

Input material: central memory CD4+ T cells from blood. The chain is built from TRBV7-8 and TRBJ2-5; 8 bases match TRBD2. The sequence derives from a young woman with type 1 diabetes. The CDR3 protein is CASSLSGGPETQYF. The CDR3 DNA sequence: TGTGCCAGCAGCCTCTCGGGAGGGCCAGAGACCCAGTACTTC.